This T cell receptor beta chain was identified in a study of radiotherapy plus CTLA-4 blockade in lung cancer. TCRdb keeps only in-frame clones here, not all; method: immunoSEQ multiplex PCR. The sample holds some 30,000 clones, roughly four fifths seen once. CDR1 MNHEY and CDR2 SVGAGI come from the germline V gene. The V and J ends lost 7 bases and 5 bases, in that order; junction bases with no gene match: 8. The CDR3 is made up of 14 amino acids. The source is a human donor with non-small cell lung cancer that progressed on radiotherapy plus ipilimumab. The sequencing used peripheral blood, collected from a patient treated with radiotherapy plus ipilimumab. The rearrangement links TRBV6-5 to TRBJ2-7; 10 bases line up with TRBD1. CDR3 protein: CASTKGTGVHEQYF. CDR3 bases: TGTGCCAGCACCAAAGGGACAGGGGTGCACGAGCAGTACTTC.